A selection of T cell receptor beta chains follows, all from one sample in a study of OX40 agonist ivuxolimab in advanced cancers. Repertoires were generated with immunoSEQ multiplex PCR, while TCRdb's copy carries only in-frame clones and drops some. The table lists fewer than 95,000 clones, around 85% of them singletons, with roughly 0.61% in the top ten. The sequencing here drew on CD4+ or CD8+ T cells sorted from blood, taken in a trial of the OX40 agonist ivuxolimab. These receptors were obtained from an adult with an advanced solid tumor such as melanoma, head and neck, liver or kidney cancer. CDR3s include the opening cysteine and the closing phenylalanine or tryptophan. A D gene is named only where the DNA matches it firmly. The size of a clone is reported for some rows only, either as once, few or many, or as a class for expanded clones.

CASSPGRGQETQYF TGTGCCAGCTCACCAGGGCGGGGTCAAGAGACCCAGTACTTC - - TRBJ2-5 TRBV18
CASSQSTWRGVNTGELFF TGCGCCAGCAGCCAATCCACTTGGCGGGGGGTAAACACCGGGGAGCTGTTTTTT TRBD2 - TRBJ2-2 TRBV4-1
CAWSVKSSGATAQFF TGTGCCTGGAGTGTAAAGTCTAGCGGGGCAACCGCGCAGTTCTTC TRBD2 - TRBJ2-1 TRBV30
CASSQGRMSYEQYF TGTGCCAGCAGCCAGGGACGGATGTCCTACGAGCAGTACTTC - - TRBJ2-7 TRBV11-2
CASSPPDGYNEQFF TGTGCCAGCTCACCACCGGACGGATACAATGAGCAGTTCTTC - - TRBJ2-1 TRBV18
CAWTRLMNTEAFF TGTGCCTGGACAAGGCTCATGAACACTGAAGCTTTCTTT - - TRBJ1-1 TRBV30
CASSLGGSSYEQYF TGTGCCAGCAGTCTCGGCGGAAGCTCCTACGAGCAGTACTTC - few TRBJ2-7 TRBV6-1
CASSRPGQGPDTQYF TGTGCCAGCAGCCGCCCCGGACAGGGGCCAGATACGCAGTATTTT TRBD1 once TRBJ2-3 TRBV27
CASSPEAGEYGYTF TGTGCCAGCTCACCAGAGGCAGGGGAATATGGCTACACCTTC - - TRBJ1-2 TRBV18
CATSTIQGGNYGYTF TGTGCCACCAGCACAATCCAGGGAGGTAACTATGGCTACACCTTC - - TRBJ1-2 TRBV6-1
CASRRNSGGAEQYF TGTGCCAGCAGAAGAAACTCAGGGGGCGCCGAGCAGTATTTC TRBD1 - TRBJ2-7 TRBV6-5
CASSTGQGREQFF TGTGCCAGCAGCACAGGACAGGGCCGGGAGCAGTTCTTC TRBD1 - TRBJ2-1 TRBV7-3
CAISESGGAGYEQYF TGTGCCATCAGTGAGAGCGGGGGGGCCGGGTACGAGCAGTACTTC TRBD2 - TRBJ2-7 TRBV10-3
CASSVRAGTGGNEQFF TGTGCCAGCAGCGTGAGGGCGGGGACAGGGGGCAATGAGCAGTTCTTC TRBD1 - TRBJ2-1 TRBV7-9
CASSSPSEQYF TGTGCCAGCAGTTCCCCCTCCGAGCAGTACTTC - - TRBJ2-7 TRBV6-1